This section outlines one T cell receptor (beta chain) sequence together with its context. The antigen remains unidentified. The whole isolated RNA underwent reverse transcription, so sequencing captured expressed TCRB transcripts. This table comes from immunoSEQ multiplex PCR, and its TCRdb copy is limited to in-frame clones, with some not included. In the table there are approximately 730,000 clones, roughly 12% of which are singletons. This entry is derived from a study of beta chain features in type 1 diabetes. Findings and caveats of the study: Insertion counts at VDJ junctions were lower in type 1 diabetes patients, who also showed more deletions there. A moderate, significant TCRB CDR3 shortening appeared in type 1 diabetes across four CD4+ subsets.

The CDR3 totals 15 residues. Trimming shortened V by 0 bases and J by 5 bases, and 14 bases separated the two germline ends. Germline lookup yields CDR1 SGHDT and CDR2 YYEEEE. Every donor had blood drawn once into heparin, approximately 0.11 L on average. Sorted CD4+ subsets: naive, central memory, regulatory, stem cell-like memory (CD45RO/CCR7/CD25/CD127/CD95/CD27 panel). Each sorted population was over 98% pure. Sequencing was done on a sample of naive CD4+ T cells from blood. This TCR derives from a man younger than 30 with type 1 diabetes. V usage is TRBV5-6 and J usage is TRBJ2-5; possibly TRBD1 for D (5 bases). The CDR3 reads CASSLGQGILETQYF. The CDR3 DNA follows: TGTGCCAGCAGCTTGGGGCAGGGTATCCTCGAGACCCAGTACTTC.